This T cell receptor (beta chain) was retrieved from a study of T cells of healthy individuals (dated by TCRdb to 2017 to 2018). The library relied on 5' RACE. TCRdb records Illumina MiSeq as the sequencer. Through fastp at Q25 and MiXCR, TCRdb rebuilt clones from the public reads, retaining in-frame beta chains. Identical CDR3 protein sequences are pooled into one entry, listed with their most common genes and DNA. The sample table contains 90,000 to 100,000 distinct CDR3 sequences; only one count was recorded for 17% of them. The top ten hold about 6.2% of the sample. In this sample, this clonotype turned up a few times. Its antigen specificity is not known. Base qualities are not recorded, but no much larger clone differs from it by a single base. The receptor was derived from a human donor in good health.

For the CDR3, the sequence is CASSWDLRETQYF. The DNA sequence is as follows: TGTGCCAGCAGCTGGGACTTACGGGAGACCCAGTACTTC. The chain employs TRBV7-6 and TRBJ2-5; TRBD2 is a weak D gene call, 6 bases matching. Reading the germline V gene gives CDR1 SGHVS and CDR2 FNYEAQ. The CDR3 runs 13 residues from the cysteine to the phenylalanine. The DNA shown is the 39-base CDR3, in frame from base 1. V drops 4 bases and J drops 5 bases, leaving 11 bases in between. Reference TRBV7-6 and TRBJ2-5 genes cover what lies past the CDR3, so the full variable domain is GAGVSQSPRYKVTKRGQDVALRCDPISGHVSLYWYRQALGQGPEFLTYFNYEAQQDKSGLPNDRFSAERPEGSISTLTIQRTEQRDSAMYRCASSWDLRETQYFGPGTRLLVL.